This T cell receptor (beta chain) was recovered during a study of blood T cells in healthy people across ages. Study details: Per two T cells, about one barcoded beta molecule was captured through template switching.

Points from the study as a whole: More naive CD4+ cells and higher diversity were found in long-lived than in aged donors. TCR beta diversity correlated strongly with naive T cell percentage.

This CDR3 region has 15 residues. The V and J ends lost 0 bases and 10 bases, in that order; junction bases with no gene match: 7. Germline V lookup: CDR1 SGHDT, CDR2 YYEEEE. Regarding this clonotype: Antigen unknown.

Through a sample-barcoded 5' primer and a J-beta primer mix, a second PCR was run for roughly 7 to 11 cycles. CDR3-containing paired-end reads numbered at least 3 million in each sample. A single record per CDR3 protein comes from TCRdb applying MiXCR to the 5' RACE reads. This table holds 850,000 to 1,300,000 distinct CDR3 sequences, around 43% found once. This receptor was obtained from a woman aged 60 to 75 in good health. Sequencing was done on a sample of blood. The V gene is TRBV5-6, the J gene TRBJ1-6; 7 nucleotides agree with TRBD1. The CDR3 DNA follows: TGTGCCAGCAGCTTGGCCACAGGGGAGGGATCACCCCTCCACTTT. Protein product: CASSLATGEGSPLHF.